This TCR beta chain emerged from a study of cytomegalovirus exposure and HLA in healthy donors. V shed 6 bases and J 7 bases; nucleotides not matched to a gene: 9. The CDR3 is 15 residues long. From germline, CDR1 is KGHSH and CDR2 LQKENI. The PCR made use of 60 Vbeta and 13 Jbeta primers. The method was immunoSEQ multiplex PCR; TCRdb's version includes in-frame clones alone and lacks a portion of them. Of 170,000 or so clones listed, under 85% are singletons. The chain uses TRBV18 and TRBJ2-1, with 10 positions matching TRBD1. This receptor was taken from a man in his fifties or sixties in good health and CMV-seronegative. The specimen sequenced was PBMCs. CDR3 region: CASSRQGAFGNEQFF. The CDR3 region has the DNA TGTGCCAGCTCTCGACAGGGGGCCTTTGGTAATGAGCAGTTCTTC. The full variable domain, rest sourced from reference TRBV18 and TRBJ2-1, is NAGVMQNPRHLVRRRGQEARLRCSPMKGHSHVYWYRQLPEEGLKFMVYLQKENIIDESGMPKERFSAEFPKEGPSILRIQQVVRGDSAAYFCASSRQGAFGNEQFFGPGTRLTVL.